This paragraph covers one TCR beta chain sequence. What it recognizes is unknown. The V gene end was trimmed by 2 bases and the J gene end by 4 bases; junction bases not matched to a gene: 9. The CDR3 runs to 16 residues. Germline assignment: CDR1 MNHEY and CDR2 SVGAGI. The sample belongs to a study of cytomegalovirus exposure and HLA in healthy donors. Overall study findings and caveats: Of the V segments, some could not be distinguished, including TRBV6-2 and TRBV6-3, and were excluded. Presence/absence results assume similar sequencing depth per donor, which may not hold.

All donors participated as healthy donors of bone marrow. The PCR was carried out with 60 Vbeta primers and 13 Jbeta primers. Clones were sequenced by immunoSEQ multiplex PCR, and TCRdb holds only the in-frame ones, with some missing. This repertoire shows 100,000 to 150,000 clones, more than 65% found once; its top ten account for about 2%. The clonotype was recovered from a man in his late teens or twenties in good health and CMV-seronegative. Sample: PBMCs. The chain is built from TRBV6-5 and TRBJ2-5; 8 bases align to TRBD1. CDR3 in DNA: TGTGCCAGCAGTTACACGACCGGGACAGGTGGAGAGACCCAGTACTTC. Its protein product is CASSYTTGTGGETQYF.